The 28 T cell receptor beta chains given below trace back to one sample, sequenced in a study of shared clonotypes between healthy human individuals. Sequencing was performed with immunoSEQ multiplex PCR; in TCRdb, only in-frame clones are kept and a portion is missing. The sample has 700,000 or so clones; around 72% are singletons. Input material: memory CD4+ T cells sorted from blood. This sample's subset: CD45RA-negative fraction. These receptors came from a woman aged 25 to 39 in good health.

This clone was counted a single time. The gene calls are TRBV18 and TRBJ2-2; the D is unclear. Trimming removed 3 bases from V and 3 bases from J, with 11 bases in between. The germline gives CDR1 KGHSH, CDR2 LQKENI. This CDR3 has 15 amino acids. The CDR3, as DNA: TGTGCCAGCTCACCTTTCCCTGGGTACACCGGGGAGCTGTTTTTT. Protein sequence: CASSPFPGYTGELFF. Drawing the rest from reference TRBV18 and TRBJ2-2, the complete variable domain is NAGVMQNPRHLVRRRGQEARLRCSPMKGHSHVYWYRQLPEEGLKFMVYLQKENIIDESGMPKERFSAEFPKEGPSILRIQQVVRGDSAAYFCASSPFPGYTGELFFGEGSRLTVL.

This clone was seen a few times. The CDR3 nucleotides read TGTGCCAGTAGTATTATTGGGGCTTCTTTGGGGGTGGTTGAGAAGAACACTGAAGCTTTCTTT. Translated, it gives CASSIIGASLGVVEKNTEAFF. The chain carries TRBV19 and TRBJ1-1, with D perhaps TRBD1 (5 bases). The length of the CDR3 is 21 residues. Germline V CDR1 and CDR2: LNHDA, SQIVND (reference sequence). Trimming took 3 bases from V and 1 from J, leaving 30 bases between them.

The chain recombines TRBV4-1 with TRBJ1-5, with D unclear. Germline CDR1 MGHRA, CDR2 YSYEKL. This CDR3 has 15 amino acids. V dropped 2 bases and J dropped 0 bases, with 8 bases sitting between them. The DNA of the CDR3 is TGCGCCAGCAGCCAATCGGACGTTAGCAATCAGCCCCAGCATTTT. Its protein is CASSQSDVSNQPQHF.

This clone was counted at least ten times. This rearrangement joins TRBV30 to TRBJ2-7; D is unresolved. CDR1 and CDR2 (germline): GTSNPN, SVGIG (reference sequence). CDR3 length: 14 residues. V was cut by 2 bases and J by 3 bases, with 14 bases left in between. CDR3 residues: CAWSTGNKNYEQYF. The CDR3 bases are TGTGCCTGGAGTACCGGAAATAAGAACTACGAGCAGTACTTC.

As DNA, the CDR3 is TGCGCCAGCAGTCAAGCCGCTCTTAGGACATACTCCTACGAGCAGTACTTC. Its translation: CASSQAALRTYSYEQYF. The genes are TRBV23-1 and TRBJ2-7; maybe TRBD1 (5 bases). TRBV23-1 falls under the ORF class, with uncertain function. The CDR3 runs to 17 residues. Trimming left V 2 bases short and J 0 bases short, with 17 bases between.

V and J are TRBV28 and TRBJ2-5, with 7 bases fitting TRBD2. CDR3 length equals 17 residues. The trim removed 7 bases at V and 3 bases at J, leaving 17 bases unmatched. CDR1 is MDHEN and CDR2 is SYDVKM in the germline V gene. The CDR3 sequence is CASIPNLGGGPKETQYF. CDR3 in DNA: TGTGCCAGCATCCCGAACCTTGGCGGGGGTCCCAAAGAGACCCAGTACTTC.

A remark on this clone: Other nucleotide sequences from this sample produce the same CDR3. V gene TRBV18 combines with J gene TRBJ2-5; 9 nucleotides line up with TRBD1. J was trimmed by 2 bases and V by 3 bases; bases with no gene match: 1. CDR3 length equals 14 residues. Germline CDR1 is KGHSH and CDR2 is LQKENI. In DNA form, the CDR3 reads TGTGCCAGCTCACCGACAGGGGGGCAAGAGACCCAGTACTTC. Amino acid sequence: CASSPTGGQETQYF.

This clone was seen a few times. The gene calls are TRBV27 and TRBJ2-7; 14 nucleotides match TRBD2. The CDR3 is 17 residues long. Germline V lookup: CDR1 MNHEY, CDR2 SMNVEV (reference sequence). The V segment lost 5 bases and the J segment 5 bases; nucleotides outside the gene matches: 11. The CDR3 region is CASSKVGTSGSWNEQYF. In DNA, the CDR3 is TGTGCCAGCAGTAAAGTTGGGACTAGCGGGAGTTGGAACGAGCAGTACTTC.

The chain joins TRBV13 to TRBJ2-2; D unresolved. In germline, CDR1 is PRHDT, CDR2 FYEKMQ (reference sequence). Trimming took 4 bases from V and 8 from J, leaving 14 bases between them. The CDR3 spans 14 residues. The CDR3, as DNA: TGTGCCAGCAGCTCCCTCGTTTCGGATGGGGAGCTGTTTTTT. It encodes CASSSLVSDGELFF.

The chain links TRBV30 to TRBJ1-1, with D possibly matching TRBD1 (5 bases). Trimming stripped 8 bases from V and 0 bases from J, with 7 bases between. The germline V gene encodes CDR1 GTSNPN and CDR2 SVGIG (reference sequence). The CDR3 sequence is 11 residues long. The CDR3 here is CARDLNTEAFF. The CDR3 DNA is TGTGCCCGGGACCTGAACACTGAAGCTTTCTTT.

The V gene is TRBV18, the J gene TRBJ2-7; the D is unclear. In germline, CDR1 is KGHSH, CDR2 LQKENI. The CDR3 has 14 amino acids. Trimming removed 3 bases at V and 6 bases at J, with 15 bases between. The CDR3 DNA reads TGTGCCAGCTCACCGGACGGCTGGTCGGTCGAGCAGTACTTC. Its translation: CASSPDGWSVEQYF.

This clone was recorded only once. The V gene is TRBV30, the J gene TRBJ2-5; D remains unclear. TRBJ2-7 explains the end of the DNA better; the J call may be wrong. CDR1 GTSNPN and CDR2 SVGIG come from the germline V gene (reference sequence). The length of the CDR3 is 13 residues. In nucleotides, the CDR3 is TGTGCCTGGAGGTATCCAATCGGCTACGAGCAGTACTTC. Its translation is CAWRYPIGYEQYF.

The V call is TRBV5-6, the J call TRBJ1-4; D gene ambiguous. Germline CDR1 SGHDT, CDR2 YYEEEE. CDR3 size: 15 residues. Trimming shortened V by 1 base and J by 5 bases, and 12 bases separated the two germline ends. The CDR3 spells CASSLSGRRNEKLFF. In DNA, the CDR3 is TGTGCCAGCAGCTTGTCGGGCAGGCGGAATGAAAAACTGTTTTTT.

Worth noting for this clone: Additional DNA sequences in this sample encode the identical CDR3. The J gene is TRBJ2-7, the V gene TRBV11-2, with D unclear. Germline CDR1 reads SGHAT; CDR2 reads FQNNGV. The germline V and J ends were trimmed by 0 bases and 0 bases, with 6 bases remaining between them. The length of the CDR3 is 14 residues. The CDR3 here is CASSLDRHSYEQYF. The DNA of the CDR3 is TGTGCCAGCAGCTTAGATCGACACTCCTACGAGCAGTACTTC. The entire variable domain, with the rest obtained from reference TRBV11-2 and TRBJ2-7, is as follows: EAGVAQSPRYKIIEKRQSVAFWCNPISGHATLYWYQQILGQGPKLLIQFQNNGVVDDSQLPKDRFSAERLKGVDSTLKIQPAKLEDSAVYLCASSLDRHSYEQYFGPGTRLTVT.

The DNA for the CDR3 is TGTGCCAGCAGTGGACCCCCCAGCGGCCCTTTAGAGACCCAGTACTTC. Amino acid sequence: CASSGPPSGPLETQYF. The chain links TRBV25-1 to TRBJ2-5; D possibly corresponds to TRBD2 (5 bases). The length of the CDR3 is 16 residues. From germline, CDR1 is MGHDK and CDR2 SYGVNS. Deletions cut 4 bases from V and 4 bases from J, with 19 bases between.

Note on this clone: Just one base apart from a much larger clone, this may be a read error. The chain is built from TRBV10-1 and TRBJ2-3, with no clear D. The CDR3 is 12 residues long. Deletions cut 6 bases from V and 0 bases from J, with 4 bases between. CDR1 and CDR2 (germline): WNHNN, SYGVQD (reference sequence). DNA for the CDR3: TGCGCCAGCAGCGGGAGCACAGATACGCAGTATTTT. Residues: CASSGSTDTQYF.

The gene calls are TRBV5-6 and TRBJ1-2, with a tentative D call TRBD1 (6 bases). CDR1 and CDR2 from the germline V gene are SGHDT and YYEEEE. The CDR3 totals 17 residues. The V gene lost 1 base and the J gene lost 8 bases, with 24 bases spanning the gap. CDR3 region: CASSLMATGRDPRGYTF. Here the CDR3 DNA reads TGTGCCAGCAGCTTGATGGCAACAGGGAGGGACCCTAGGGGCTACACCTTC. Looking up the rest from reference TRBV5-6 and TRBJ1-2 gives the full variable domain: DAGVTQSPTHLIKTRGQQVTLRCSPKSGHDTVSWYQQALGQGPQFIFQYYEEEERQRGNFPDRFSGHQFPNYSSELNVNALLLGDSALYLCASSLMATGRDPRGYTFGSGTRLTVV.

The genes are TRBV2 and TRBJ1-5; the D is unclear. The CDR3 has 14 amino acids. The ends were cut back, 3 bases at V and 0 bases at J, with 6 bases in the middle. Germline V gene sequence: CDR1 SNHLY, CDR2 FYNNEI. CDR3 loop: CASSDLDSNQPQHF. The CDR3 DNA reads TGTGCCAGCAGTGACTTGGATAGCAATCAGCCCCAGCATTTT.

The rearrangement joins TRBV19 to TRBJ1-2; D gene ambiguous. Germline V gene sequence: CDR1 LNHDA, CDR2 SQIVND (reference sequence). V was cut by 6 bases and J by 4 bases, with 12 bases left in between. The CDR3 consists of 13 residues. The chain's CDR3 is CASRTSERYGYTF. Written as DNA, the CDR3 is TGTGCCAGTAGAACATCAGAGCGCTATGGCTACACCTTC.

This clone was recorded only once. V is TRBV19 and J is TRBJ2-7, with D maybe TRBD2 (5 bases). V shed 3 bases and J shed 0 bases, with 12 bases lying between them. CDR3 length equals 15 residues. Looked up from germline, CDR1 is LNHDA and CDR2 is SQIVND (reference sequence). CDR3 amino acids: CASSIGLANSYEQYF. CDR3 coding DNA: TGTGCCAGTAGTATCGGTCTAGCAAACTCCTACGAGCAGTACTTC.

The chain's CDR3 is CASSLNPFQETQYF. CDR3 nucleotides: TGTGCCAGCAGTTTAAATCCTTTCCAAGAGACCCAGTACTTC. The genes are TRBV27 and TRBJ2-5; D remains ambiguous. Germline values: CDR1 MNHEY, CDR2 SMNVEV (reference sequence). The CDR3 consists of 14 residues. V dropped 2 bases and J dropped 1 base, with 8 bases sitting between them.

The chain couples TRBV5-6 to TRBJ1-2; D ambiguous. The CDR3 extends over 14 amino acids. V dropped 4 bases and J dropped 2 bases, with 12 bases sitting between them. The germline CDR1 and CDR2 sequences are SGHDT and YYEEEE. This CDR3 is CASSPPSKNYGYTF. CDR3 DNA sequence: TGTGCCAGCAGCCCGCCGTCGAAGAACTATGGCTACACCTTC. The entire variable domain, with the rest obtained from reference TRBV5-6 and TRBJ1-2, is as follows: DAGVTQSPTHLIKTRGQQVTLRCSPKSGHDTVSWYQQALGQGPQFIFQYYEEEERQRGNFPDRFSGHQFPNYSSELNVNALLLGDSALYLCASSPPSKNYGYTFGSGTRLTVV.

J is TRBJ2-6 and V is TRBV27; perhaps D is TRBD1 or TRBD2 (5 bases each). Germline CDR1 is MNHEY and CDR2 is SMNVEV (reference sequence). The CDR3 is made up of 14 amino acids. The germline V and J ends were trimmed by 9 bases and 3 bases, with 12 bases remaining between them. The CDR3 region is CASRGVNGANVLTF. For the CDR3, the DNA is TGTGCCAGTAGAGGGGTGAATGGGGCCAACGTCCTGACTTTC.

This clone was seen a few times. This chain joins TRBV5-1 and TRBJ1-5, with D uncertain. Trimming pared 0 bases from V and 3 bases from J, leaving 7 bases between. Per germline, CDR1 SGHRS and CDR2 YFSETQ. This CDR3 comprises 14 residues. CDR3: CASSLVGYNQPQHF. CDR3 DNA sequence: TGCGCCAGCAGCTTGGTAGGGTACAATCAGCCCCAGCATTTT.

This sequence joins TRBV28 and TRBJ1-2; unclear D gene. The germline CDR1 and CDR2 sequences are MDHEN and SYDVKM. Trimming left V 6 bases short and J 3 bases short, with 2 bases between. CDR3 length: 10 residues. This CDR3 reads CASRHYGYTF. The CDR3 DNA is TGTGCCAGCAGGCACTATGGCTACACCTTC.

The chain carries TRBV9 and TRBJ2-3, with 8 positions matching TRBD2. The junction had 6 bases not matched to a gene; V was cut back by 0 bases and J by 6 bases. Looked up from germline, CDR1 is SGDLS and CDR2 is YYNGEE. This CDR3 spans 15 amino acids. CDR3 residues: CASSVGSGNGDTQYF. The CDR3 DNA is TGTGCCAGCAGCGTAGGTAGCGGGAATGGGGATACGCAGTATTTT. Drawing the rest from reference TRBV9 and TRBJ2-3, the complete variable domain is DSGVTQTPKHLITATGQRVTLRCSPRSGDLSVYWYQQSLDQGLQFLIQYYNGEERAKGNILERFSAQQFPDLHSELNLSSLELGDSALYFCASSVGSGNGDTQYFGPGTRLTVL.

This clone appeared once. The chain is built from TRBV28 and TRBJ2-1; 9 bases map to TRBD2. Germline V gene data show CDR1 as MDHEN and CDR2 as SYDVKM. The length of the CDR3 is 16 residues. With V trimmed by 2 bases and J by 2 bases, 4 bases remained unmatched. The CDR3 sequence: CASSLVGLAPYNEQFF. CDR3 bases: TGTGCCAGCAGTTTAGTGGGACTAGCACCCTACAATGAGCAGTTCTTC.

V usage is TRBV6-1 and J usage is TRBJ1-3; unclear D gene. The CDR3 runs 15 residues. Germline V gene sequence: CDR1 MNHNS, CDR2 SASEGT. The ends were cut back, 8 bases at V and 0 bases at J, with 14 bases in the middle. Here the CDR3 DNA reads TGTGCCAGCGTAGGCAGAAGCCTCTCTGGAAACACCATATATTTT. It specifies CASVGRSLSGNTIYF.